This TCR beta chain was captured in a study of blood T cell repertoires in COVID-19. The germline V and J ends were trimmed by 7 bases and 0 bases, with 12 bases remaining between them. Per germline, CDR1 SGHVS and CDR2 FNYEAQ. The length of the CDR3 is 15 residues. Repertoires were generated with immunoSEQ multiplex PCR, while TCRdb's copy carries only in-frame clones and drops some. The data hold 300,000 to 400,000 clones, with about 89% observed a single time. This rearrangement joins TRBV7-6 to TRBJ2-2; D is ambiguous. The clonotype was recovered from a woman in her 50s with COVID-19, enrolled during active disease. The specimen was peripheral blood. The CDR3 DNA sequence: TGTGCCAGCACTCGGCAGGCTACGAACACCGGGGAGCTGTTTTTT. It encodes CASTRQATNTGELFF.